One sample yielded the 9 T cell receptor beta chains listed below, sequenced in a study of radiotherapy plus CTLA-4 blockade in lung cancer. Libraries were prepared by immunoSEQ multiplex PCR; TCRdb keeps only in-frame clonotypes and omits some of them. In the table there are approximately 80,000 clones, 74% of which are singletons. The starting material was peripheral blood, obtained from a patient treated with radiotherapy plus ipilimumab. The source is a human donor with non-small cell lung cancer whose response to radiotherapy plus ipilimumab could not be evaluated.

The chain recombines TRBV7-8 with TRBJ2-3; TRBD2 matches 13 bases. CDR3 length equals 15 residues. V gave up 2 bases and J gave up 8 bases; unmatched junction bases: 4. CDR1 is SGHVS, CDR2 FQNEAQ, per germline. The CDR3 is CASSLWRLAGGTQYF. The CDR3 DNA reads TGTGCCAGCAGCTTATGGAGACTAGCGGGAGGTACGCAGTATTTT. The entire variable domain, with the rest obtained from reference TRBV7-8 and TRBJ2-3, is as follows: GAGVSQSPRYKVAKRGQDVALRCDPISGHVSLFWYQQALGQGPEFLTYFQNEAQLDKSGLPSDRFFAERPEGSVSTLKIQRTQQEDSAVYLCASSLWRLAGGTQYFGPGTRLTVL.

The rearrangement uses TRBV6-1 and TRBJ1-5, with 9 bases matching TRBD1. The V and J ends lost 5 bases and 0 bases, in that order; junction bases with no gene match: 2. This CDR3 contains 15 residues. CDR1 and CDR2 (germline): MNHNS, SASEGT. In DNA, the CDR3 is TGTGCCAGCAGTTGGGACAGGGCTAGCAATCAGCCCCAGCATTTT. It specifies CASSWDRASNQPQHF.

About this clone: At the DNA level, this CDR3 is encoded by other sequences in the same sample as well. The chain couples TRBV30 to TRBJ1-5; TRBD1 agrees at 9 bases. Trimming cost V 2 bases and J 4 bases; bases outside gene matches: 3. The CDR3 is 14 amino acids. The germline CDR1 and CDR2 sequences are GTSNPN and SVGIG (reference sequence). CDR3 sequence (DNA): TGTGCCTGGAGTACCGGGACAGGGAATCAGCCCCAGCATTTT. The encoded protein is CAWSTGTGNQPQHF.

The V gene is TRBV5-4, the J gene TRBJ2-7, with 8 nucleotides matching TRBD1. The CDR3 runs 16 residues. The germline V gene has CDR1 SGHNT and CDR2 YYREEE (reference sequence). The trim removed 0 bases at V and 5 bases at J, leaving 10 bases unmatched. CDR3 sequence reads: CASSLAWEQGDHEQYF. CDR3 DNA: TGTGCCAGCAGCTTGGCCTGGGAACAGGGGGACCACGAGCAGTACTTC.

This chain joins TRBV18 and TRBJ2-2, with 8 bases aligning to TRBD1. Trimming removed 0 bases from V and 3 bases from J; junction bases left unmatched: 6. The CDR3 sequence is 17 residues long. Germline CDR1 reads KGHSH; CDR2 reads LQKENI. This CDR3 is CASSPPKQGVDTGELFF. The DNA for the CDR3 is TGTGCCAGCTCACCACCGAAACAGGGGGTCGACACCGGGGAGCTGTTTTTT.

The chain uses TRBV5-4 and TRBJ2-5, with TRBD2 as a possible D gene (5 bases). V lost 4 bases, J lost 5 bases, and 15 bases lay in between. The CDR3 covers 14 residues. Germline V gene sequence: CDR1 SGHNT, CDR2 YYREEE (reference sequence). The CDR3 is CASSGRDIVETQYF. In DNA, the CDR3 is TGTGCCAGCAGCGGCCGGGATATAGTTGAGACCCAGTACTTC.

The chain joins TRBV19 to TRBJ1-5; the D is unclear. This CDR3 is 13 amino acids long. The ends were cut back, 4 bases at V and 4 bases at J, with 8 bases in the middle. The V gene's germline CDR1 is LNHDA and CDR2 SQIVND (reference sequence). The CDR3 loop is CASSTDLNQPQHF. CDR3 in DNA: TGTGCCAGTAGTACCGACTTAAATCAGCCCCAGCATTTT.

The rearrangement joins TRBV9 to TRBJ1-2; 8 nucleotides line up with TRBD1. The CDR3 extends over 15 amino acids. Germline V gives CDR1 SGDLS, CDR2 YYNGEE. V was pared by 3 bases and J by 3 bases, with 7 bases of the junction left unmatched. The CDR3 DNA reads as TGTGCCAGCAGCGCGACAGGGGATGGGGACTATGGCTACACCTTC. Translation: CASSATGDGDYGYTF.

The CDR3 loop is CASSLAKADTEAFF. In DNA, the CDR3 is TGTGCCAGCAGCTTGGCCAAAGCGGACACTGAAGCTTTCTTT. The chain combines TRBV5-4 with TRBJ1-1; D is unresolved. V was shortened by 0 bases and J by 3 bases, with 9 bases between the two germline ends. CDR3 size: 14 residues. Looked up from germline, CDR1 is SGHNT and CDR2 is YYREEE (reference sequence).